This T cell receptor (beta chain) was retrieved from a study of blood T cell repertoires in COVID-19. The CDR3 is 15 amino acids. CDR1 is SNHLY, CDR2 FYNNEI, per germline. V lost 7 bases and J lost 2, with 18 bases in between. Sequenced by immunoSEQ multiplex PCR; TCRdb stores in-frame clones only, minus some. The sample yields some 250,000 clones, approximately 85% seen once. The TCR comes from a woman between 45 and 60 years old who had recovered from COVID-19. The rearrangement joins TRBV2 to TRBJ2-7; unclear D gene. The sample comprised PBMCs or T cells enriched from blood (not recorded which). CDR3 in DNA: TGTGCCAGCAAGGTTTTGCGGCTTTTAACCTACGAGCAGTACTTC. Amino acid sequence: CASKVLRLLTYEQYF.